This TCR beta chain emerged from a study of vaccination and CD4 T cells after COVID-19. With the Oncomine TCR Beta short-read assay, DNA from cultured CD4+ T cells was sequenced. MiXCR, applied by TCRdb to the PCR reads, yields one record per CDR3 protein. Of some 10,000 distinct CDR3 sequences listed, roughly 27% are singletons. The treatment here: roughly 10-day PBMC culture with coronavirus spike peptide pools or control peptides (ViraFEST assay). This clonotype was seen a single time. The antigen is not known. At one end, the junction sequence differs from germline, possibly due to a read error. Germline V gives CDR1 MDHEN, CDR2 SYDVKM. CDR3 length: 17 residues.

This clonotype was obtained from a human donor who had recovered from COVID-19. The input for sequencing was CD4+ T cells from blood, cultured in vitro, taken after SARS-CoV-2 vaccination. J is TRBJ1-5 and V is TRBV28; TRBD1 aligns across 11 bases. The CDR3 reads CASSLLGDRGGNQPQRF. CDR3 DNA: TGTGCCAGCAGTTTATTGGGGGACAGGGGGGGAAATCAGCCCCAGCGTTTT.